This TCR beta chain was identified during a study of identical twins. TCRdb itself ran the 5' RACE reads through MiXCR, one entry per CDR3 protein. The repertoire holds about 660,000 distinct CDR3 sequences, with about 9.4% as singletons. The V and J ends lost 1 base and 0 bases respectively, with 13 bases between them. This CDR3 spans 16 amino acids. The germline V gene has CDR1 LGHDT and CDR2 YNNKEL (reference sequence). Each donor was a healthy Caucasian. These data were also filed under a second study, of yellow fever vaccine responses in identical twins. That paper states: Twins reportedly showed a vaccine T cell response that seemed partly convergent and partly personalized.

This chain links TRBV3-1 with TRBJ2-7; D gene uncertain. This TCR derives from a woman aged 18-30 years in good health. The specimen sequenced was PBMCs. Here the CDR3 DNA reads TGTGCCAGCAGCCAAGGTGCAGGCGAAAGCTCCTACGAGCAGTACTTC. Translated: CASSQGAGESSYEQYF.